This T cell receptor (beta chain) was sequenced during a study of blood T cells in healthy people across ages. On this clonotype: What it recognizes is unknown. The junction does not match germline at one end; this may be a read error.

Study-wide results and limits: The CMV status of each donor remained undetermined, and this could have confounded shifts in expanded clonotypes.

Donors each provided about 9.5 milliliters of peripheral blood. RNA extraction gave at least 5.5 micrograms of total RNA per sample. The authors ran a second PCR of roughly 6 to 12 cycles using a sample-barcoded 5' primer and a J-beta primer mix. A single record per CDR3 protein comes from TCRdb applying MiXCR to the 5' RACE reads. The table lists about 1.8 million distinct CDR3 sequences, about 50% of them singletons, with approximately 2% in the top ten. CDR1 and CDR2 (germline): LNHNV, YYDKDF (reference sequence). CDR3 length equals 16 residues. The chain couples TRBV15 to TRBJ2-5; D might be TRBD1 (7 bases). Sequenced material: blood. This clonotype was sampled from a woman aged 40 to 50 in good health. The CDR3 loop reads CATSGGTDKRQETRYF. The CDR3 nucleotides are TGTGCCACCAGCGGGGGGACAGACAAAAGACAAGAGACCCGGTACTTC.